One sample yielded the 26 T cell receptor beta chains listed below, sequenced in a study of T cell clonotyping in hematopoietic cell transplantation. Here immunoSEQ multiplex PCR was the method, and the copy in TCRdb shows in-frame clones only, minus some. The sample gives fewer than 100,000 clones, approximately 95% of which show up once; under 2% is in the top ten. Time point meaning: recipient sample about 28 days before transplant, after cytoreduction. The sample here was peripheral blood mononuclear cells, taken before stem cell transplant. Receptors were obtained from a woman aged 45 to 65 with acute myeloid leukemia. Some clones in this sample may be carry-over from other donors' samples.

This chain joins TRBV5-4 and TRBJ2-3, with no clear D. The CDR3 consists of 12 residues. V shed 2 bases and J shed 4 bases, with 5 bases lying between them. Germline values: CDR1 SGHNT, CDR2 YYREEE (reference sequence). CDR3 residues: CASSFFPDTQYF. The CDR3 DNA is TGTGCCAGCAGCTTTTTTCCAGATACGCAGTATTTT.

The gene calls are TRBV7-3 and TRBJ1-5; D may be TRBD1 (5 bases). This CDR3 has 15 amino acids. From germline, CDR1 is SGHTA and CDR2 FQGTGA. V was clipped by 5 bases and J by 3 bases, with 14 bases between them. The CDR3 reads CASSLDGGYNQPQHF. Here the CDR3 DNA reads TGTGCCAGCAGCCTCGACGGGGGTTACAATCAGCCCCAGCATTTT.

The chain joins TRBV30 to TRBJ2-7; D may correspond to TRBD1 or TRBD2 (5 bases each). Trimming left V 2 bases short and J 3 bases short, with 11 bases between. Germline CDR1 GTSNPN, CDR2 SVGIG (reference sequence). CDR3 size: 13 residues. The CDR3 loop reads CAWSRDGGYEQYF. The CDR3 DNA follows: TGTGCCTGGAGTAGGGACGGAGGCTACGAGCAGTACTTC.

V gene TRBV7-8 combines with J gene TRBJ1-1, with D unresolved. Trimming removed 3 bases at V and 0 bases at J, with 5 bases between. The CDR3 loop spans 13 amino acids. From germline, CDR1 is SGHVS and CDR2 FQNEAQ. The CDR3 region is CASSFQMNTEAFF. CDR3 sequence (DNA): TGTGCCAGCAGCTTCCAGATGAACACTGAAGCTTTCTTT.

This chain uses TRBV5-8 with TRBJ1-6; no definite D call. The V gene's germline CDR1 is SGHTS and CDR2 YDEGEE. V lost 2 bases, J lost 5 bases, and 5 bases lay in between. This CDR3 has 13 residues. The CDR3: CASSFRNNSPLHF. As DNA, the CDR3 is TGTGCCAGCAGCTTTCGGAATAATTCACCCCTCCACTTT.

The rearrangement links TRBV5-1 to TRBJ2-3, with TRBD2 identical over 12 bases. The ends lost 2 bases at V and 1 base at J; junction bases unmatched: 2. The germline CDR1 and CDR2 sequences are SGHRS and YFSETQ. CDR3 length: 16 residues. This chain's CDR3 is CASSLRLAGGTDTQYF. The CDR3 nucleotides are TGCGCCAGCAGCTTAAGACTAGCGGGAGGCACAGATACGCAGTATTTT.

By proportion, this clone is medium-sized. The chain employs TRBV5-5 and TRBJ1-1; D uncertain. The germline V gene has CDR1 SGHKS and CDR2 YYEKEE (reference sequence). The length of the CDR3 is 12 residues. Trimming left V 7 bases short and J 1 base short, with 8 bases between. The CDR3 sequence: CASVYTNTEAFF. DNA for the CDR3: TGTGCCAGCGTATATACGAACACTGAAGCTTTCTTT.

The CDR3 DNA reads as TGTGCCAGAAGCGACGACAGGGGGGGATCGCGCGAGCAGTACTTC. Translating gives CARSDDRGGSREQYF. The J gene is TRBJ2-7, the V gene TRBV5-3, with 9 bases matching TRBD1. TRBV5-3 is reported as an ORF; its role is uncertain. With 4 bases clipped from V and 6 bases from J, the junction kept 11 bases outside the gene matches. This CDR3 contains 15 residues.

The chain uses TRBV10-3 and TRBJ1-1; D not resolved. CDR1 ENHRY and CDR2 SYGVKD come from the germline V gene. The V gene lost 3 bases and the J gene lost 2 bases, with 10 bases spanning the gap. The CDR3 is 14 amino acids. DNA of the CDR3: TGTGCCATCAGTGAATATGCAGCCAACACTGAAGCTTTCTTT. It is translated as CAISEYAANTEAFF.

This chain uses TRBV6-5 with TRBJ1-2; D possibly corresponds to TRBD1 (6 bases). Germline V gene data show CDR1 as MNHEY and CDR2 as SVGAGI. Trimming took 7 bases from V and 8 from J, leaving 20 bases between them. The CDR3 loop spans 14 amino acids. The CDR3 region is CASKSTGFGSGYTF. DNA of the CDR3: TGTGCCAGCAAATCGACAGGTTTTGGTAGCGGCTACACCTTC.

The CDR3 reads CASSQGRLYEQYF. The CDR3 DNA follows: TGCGCCAGCAGCCAAGGCCGGCTCTACGAGCAGTACTTC. The chain uses TRBV4-1 and TRBJ2-7; D is unclear. There are 13 residues in the CDR3. CDR1 and CDR2 from the germline V gene are MGHRA and YSYEKL. Trimming removed 1 base from V and 3 bases from J, with 7 bases in between.

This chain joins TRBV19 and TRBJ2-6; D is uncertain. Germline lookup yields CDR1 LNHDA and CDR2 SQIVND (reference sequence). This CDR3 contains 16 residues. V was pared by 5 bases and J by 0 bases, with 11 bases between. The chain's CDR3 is CASSSGRSSGANVLTF. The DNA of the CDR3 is TGTGCCAGTAGTTCCGGACGGAGCTCTGGGGCCAACGTCCTGACTTTC. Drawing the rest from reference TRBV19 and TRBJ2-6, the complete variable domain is DGGITQSPKYLFRKEGQNVTLSCEQNLNHDAMYWYRQDPGQGLRLIYYSQIVNDFQKGDIAEGYSVSREKKESFPLTVTSAQKNPTAFYLCASSSGRSSGANVLTFGAGSRLTVL.

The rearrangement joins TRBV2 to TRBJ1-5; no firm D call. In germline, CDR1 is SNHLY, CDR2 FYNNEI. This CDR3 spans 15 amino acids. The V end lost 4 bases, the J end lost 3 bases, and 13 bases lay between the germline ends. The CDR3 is CASSVYAASNQPQHF. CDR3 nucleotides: TGTGCCAGCAGTGTGTACGCAGCCTCCAATCAGCCCCAGCATTTT.

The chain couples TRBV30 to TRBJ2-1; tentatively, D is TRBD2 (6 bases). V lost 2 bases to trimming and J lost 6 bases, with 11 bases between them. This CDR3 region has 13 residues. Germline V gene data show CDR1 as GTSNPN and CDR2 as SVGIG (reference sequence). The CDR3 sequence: CAWSTRRANEQFF. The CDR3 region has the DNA TGTGCCTGGAGTACCCGGAGGGCCAATGAGCAGTTCTTC.

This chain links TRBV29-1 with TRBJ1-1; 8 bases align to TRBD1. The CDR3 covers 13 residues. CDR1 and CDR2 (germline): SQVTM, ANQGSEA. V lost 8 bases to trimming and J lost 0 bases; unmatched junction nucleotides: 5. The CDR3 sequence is CSSQGALNTEAFF. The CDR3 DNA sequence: TGCAGCTCCCAGGGGGCGTTGAACACTGAAGCTTTCTTT.

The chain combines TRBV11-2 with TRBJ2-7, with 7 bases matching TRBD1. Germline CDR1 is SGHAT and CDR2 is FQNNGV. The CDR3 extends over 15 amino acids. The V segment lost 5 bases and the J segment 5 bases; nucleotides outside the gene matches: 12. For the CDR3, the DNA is TGTGCCAGCAGCCGGCCCGACAGGGAAACCCACGAGCAGTACTTC. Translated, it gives CASSRPDRETHEQYF.

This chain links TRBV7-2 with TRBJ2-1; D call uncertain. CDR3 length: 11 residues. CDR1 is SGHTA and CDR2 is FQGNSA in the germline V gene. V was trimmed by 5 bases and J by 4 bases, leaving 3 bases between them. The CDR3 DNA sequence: TGTGCCAGCAGCAATTACAATGAGCAGTTCTTC. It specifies CASSNYNEQFF. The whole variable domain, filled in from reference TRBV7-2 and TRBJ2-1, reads GAGVSQSPSNKVTEKGKDVELRCDPISGHTALYWYRQSLGQGLEFLIYFQGNSAPDKSGLPSDRFSAERTGGSVSTLTIQRTQQEDSAVYLCASSNYNEQFFGPGTRLTVL.

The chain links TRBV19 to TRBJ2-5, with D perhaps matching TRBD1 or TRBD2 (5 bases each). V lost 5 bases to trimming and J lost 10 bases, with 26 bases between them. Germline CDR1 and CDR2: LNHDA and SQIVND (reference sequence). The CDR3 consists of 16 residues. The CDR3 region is CASSLKPGPVGLVQYF. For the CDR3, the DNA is TGTGCCAGTAGTCTAAAACCGGGGCCCGTGGGCTTGGTCCAGTACTTC.

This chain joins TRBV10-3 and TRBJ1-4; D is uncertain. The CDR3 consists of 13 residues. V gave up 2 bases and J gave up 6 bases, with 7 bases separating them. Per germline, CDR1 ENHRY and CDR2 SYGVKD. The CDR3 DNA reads TGTGCCATCAGTGAGGTGAGGGATGAAAAACTGTTTTTT. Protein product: CAISEVRDEKLFF.

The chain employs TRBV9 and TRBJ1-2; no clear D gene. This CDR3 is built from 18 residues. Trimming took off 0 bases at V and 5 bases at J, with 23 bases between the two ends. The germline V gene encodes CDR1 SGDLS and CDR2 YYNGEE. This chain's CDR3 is CASSVARGVDPGGYGYTF. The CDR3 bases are TGTGCCAGCAGCGTAGCTCGGGGTGTAGACCCCGGCGGGTATGGCTACACCTTC. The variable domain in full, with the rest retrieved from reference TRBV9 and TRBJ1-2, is DSGVTQTPKHLITATGQRVTLRCSPRSGDLSVYWYQQSLDQGLQFLIQYYNGEERAKGNILERFSAQQFPDLHSELNLSSLELGDSALYFCASSVARGVDPGGYGYTFGSGTRLTVV.

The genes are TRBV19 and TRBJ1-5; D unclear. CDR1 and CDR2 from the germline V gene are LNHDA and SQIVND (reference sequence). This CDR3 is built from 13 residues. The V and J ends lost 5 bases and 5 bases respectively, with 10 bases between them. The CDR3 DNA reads TGTGCCAGTAGTCTGGGCAGCGATCAGCCCCAGCATTTT. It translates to CASSLGSDQPQHF.

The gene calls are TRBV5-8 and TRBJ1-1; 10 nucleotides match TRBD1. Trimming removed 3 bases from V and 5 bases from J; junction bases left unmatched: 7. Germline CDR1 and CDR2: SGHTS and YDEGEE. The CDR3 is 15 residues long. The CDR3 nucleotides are TGTGCCAGCAGCTATTCGACAGGGGGCAATACTGAAGCTTTCTTT. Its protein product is CASSYSTGGNTEAFF.

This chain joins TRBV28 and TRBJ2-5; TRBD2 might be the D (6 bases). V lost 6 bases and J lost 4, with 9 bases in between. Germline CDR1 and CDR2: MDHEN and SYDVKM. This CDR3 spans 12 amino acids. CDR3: CASRTSLETQYF. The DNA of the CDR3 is TGTGCCAGCAGAACTAGCTTAGAGACCCAGTACTTC.

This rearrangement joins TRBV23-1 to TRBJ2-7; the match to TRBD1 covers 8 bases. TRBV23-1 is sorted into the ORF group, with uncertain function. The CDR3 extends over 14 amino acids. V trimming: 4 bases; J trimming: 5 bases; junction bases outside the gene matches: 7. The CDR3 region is CASSLRDRKDEQYF. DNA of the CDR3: TGCGCCAGCAGTCTCCGGGACAGGAAAGACGAGCAGTACTTC.

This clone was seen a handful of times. This CDR3 is CAISEVAGDYEQYF. In nucleotides, the CDR3 is TGTGCCATCAGTGAGGTAGCGGGGGACTACGAGCAGTACTTC. The rearrangement links TRBV10-3 to TRBJ2-7; 9 nucleotides agree with TRBD2. The CDR3 consists of 14 residues. Germline V gene data show CDR1 as ENHRY and CDR2 as SYGVKD. V lost 2 bases and J lost 3; bases outside the gene matches: 2.

CDR3 region: CASSNGQGQTYEQYF. The CDR3, as DNA: TGTGCCAGCAGTAACGGACAGGGGCAGACCTACGAGCAGTACTTC. The J gene is TRBJ2-7, the V gene TRBV6-6; the match to TRBD1 covers 9 bases. V lost 5 bases to trimming and J lost 2 bases; unmatched junction nucleotides: 7. The CDR3 loop spans 15 amino acids. The V gene's germline CDR1 is MNHNY and CDR2 SVGAGI (reference sequence).